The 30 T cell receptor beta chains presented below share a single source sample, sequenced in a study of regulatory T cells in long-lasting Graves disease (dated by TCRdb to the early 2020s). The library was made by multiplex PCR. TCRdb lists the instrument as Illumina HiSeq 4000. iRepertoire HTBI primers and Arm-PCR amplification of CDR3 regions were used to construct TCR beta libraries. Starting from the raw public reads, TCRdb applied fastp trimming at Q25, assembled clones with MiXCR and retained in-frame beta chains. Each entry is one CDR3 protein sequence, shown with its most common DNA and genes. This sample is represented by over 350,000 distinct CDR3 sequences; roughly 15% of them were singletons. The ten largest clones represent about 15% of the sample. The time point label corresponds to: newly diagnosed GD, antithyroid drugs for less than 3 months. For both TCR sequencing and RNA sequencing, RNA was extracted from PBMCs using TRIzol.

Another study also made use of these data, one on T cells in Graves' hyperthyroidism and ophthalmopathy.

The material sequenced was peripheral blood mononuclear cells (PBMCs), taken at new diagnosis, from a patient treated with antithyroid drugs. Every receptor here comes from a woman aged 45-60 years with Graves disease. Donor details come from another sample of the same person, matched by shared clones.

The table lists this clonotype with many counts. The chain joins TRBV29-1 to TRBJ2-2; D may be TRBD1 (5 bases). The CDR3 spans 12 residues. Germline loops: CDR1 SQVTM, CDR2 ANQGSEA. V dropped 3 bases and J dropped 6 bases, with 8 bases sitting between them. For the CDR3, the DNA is TGCAGCGTTGAGGGGCTTCCCGGGGAGCTGTTTTTT. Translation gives CSVEGLPGELFF.

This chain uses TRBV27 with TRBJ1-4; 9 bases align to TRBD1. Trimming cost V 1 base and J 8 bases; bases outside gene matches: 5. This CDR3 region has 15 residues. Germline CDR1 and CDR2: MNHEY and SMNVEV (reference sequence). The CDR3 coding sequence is TGTGCCAGCAGTTTATTCGCGACAGGGGGAGAAAAACTGTTTTTT. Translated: CASSLFATGGEKLFF.

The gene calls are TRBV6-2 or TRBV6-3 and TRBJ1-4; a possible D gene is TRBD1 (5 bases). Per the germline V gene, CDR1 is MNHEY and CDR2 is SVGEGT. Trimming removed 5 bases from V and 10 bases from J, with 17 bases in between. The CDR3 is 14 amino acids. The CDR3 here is CASSERQGGGKLFF. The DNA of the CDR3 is TGTGCCAGCAGTGAAAGGCAGGGTGGAGGAAAACTGTTTTTT.

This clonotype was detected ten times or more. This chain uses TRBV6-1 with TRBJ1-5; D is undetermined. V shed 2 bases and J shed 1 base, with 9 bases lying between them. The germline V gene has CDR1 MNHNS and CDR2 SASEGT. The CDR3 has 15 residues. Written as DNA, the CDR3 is TGTGCCAGCAGTGAATTGGAGGAGAGCAATCAGCCCCAGCATTTT. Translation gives CASSELEESNQPQHF.

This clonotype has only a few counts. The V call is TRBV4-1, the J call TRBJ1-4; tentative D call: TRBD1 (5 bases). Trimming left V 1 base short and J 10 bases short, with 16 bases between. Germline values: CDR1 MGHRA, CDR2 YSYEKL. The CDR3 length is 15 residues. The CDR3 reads CASSQVNRNFGKLFF. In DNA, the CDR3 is TGCGCCAGCAGCCAAGTGAACAGGAACTTCGGAAAACTGTTTTTT.

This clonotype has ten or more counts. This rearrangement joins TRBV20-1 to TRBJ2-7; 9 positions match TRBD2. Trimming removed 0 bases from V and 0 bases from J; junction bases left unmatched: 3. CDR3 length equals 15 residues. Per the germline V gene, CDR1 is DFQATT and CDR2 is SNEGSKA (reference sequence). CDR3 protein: CSARDRREGSYEQYF. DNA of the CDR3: TGCAGTGCTAGAGATAGGCGGGAGGGCTCCTACGAGCAGTACTTC.

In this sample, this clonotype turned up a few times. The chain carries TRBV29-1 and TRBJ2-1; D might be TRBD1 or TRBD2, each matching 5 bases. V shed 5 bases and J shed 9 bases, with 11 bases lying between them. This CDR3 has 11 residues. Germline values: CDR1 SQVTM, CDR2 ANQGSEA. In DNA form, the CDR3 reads TGCAGCGTTCCCGGGACCGGTGAGCAGTTCTTC. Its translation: CSVPGTGEQFF.

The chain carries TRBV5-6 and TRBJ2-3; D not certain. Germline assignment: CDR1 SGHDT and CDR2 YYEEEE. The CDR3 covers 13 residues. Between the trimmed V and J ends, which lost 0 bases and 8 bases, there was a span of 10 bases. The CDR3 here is CASSLASQITQYF. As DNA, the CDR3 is TGTGCCAGCAGCTTGGCCTCCCAGATTACGCAGTATTTT.

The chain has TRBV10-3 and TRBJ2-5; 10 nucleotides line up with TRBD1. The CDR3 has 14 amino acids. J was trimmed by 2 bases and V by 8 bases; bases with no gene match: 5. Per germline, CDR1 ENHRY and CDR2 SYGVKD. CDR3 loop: CAIGEGQGQETQYF. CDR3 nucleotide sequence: TGTGCCATCGGAGAGGGACAGGGGCAAGAGACCCAGTACTTC.

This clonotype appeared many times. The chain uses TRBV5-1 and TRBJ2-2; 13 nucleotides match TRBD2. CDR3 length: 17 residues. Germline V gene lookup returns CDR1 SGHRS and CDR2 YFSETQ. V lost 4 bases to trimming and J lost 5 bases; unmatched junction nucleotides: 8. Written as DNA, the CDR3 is TGCGCCAGCAGCCTCCGGACTAGCGGGAGTGGGACCGGGGAGCTGTTTTTT. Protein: CASSLRTSGSGTGELFF.

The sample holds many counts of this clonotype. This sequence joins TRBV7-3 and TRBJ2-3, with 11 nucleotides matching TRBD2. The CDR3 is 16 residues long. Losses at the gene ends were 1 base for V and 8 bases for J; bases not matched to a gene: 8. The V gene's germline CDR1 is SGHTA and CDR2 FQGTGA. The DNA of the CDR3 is TGTGCCAGCAGCTTAAGCTCCGGACTAGCGGGCGCTACGCAGTATTTT. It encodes CASSLSSGLAGATQYF.

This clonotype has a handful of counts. The CDR3 nucleotides are TGTGCCAGTAGTATTAATTTGAGGTCGCAGTTCTTC. Translation gives CASSINLRSQFF. The rearrangement joins TRBV19 to TRBJ2-1; D ambiguous. In germline, CDR1 is LNHDA, CDR2 SQIVND (reference sequence). CDR3 length: 12 residues. V shed 3 bases and J shed 12 bases, with 12 bases lying between them.

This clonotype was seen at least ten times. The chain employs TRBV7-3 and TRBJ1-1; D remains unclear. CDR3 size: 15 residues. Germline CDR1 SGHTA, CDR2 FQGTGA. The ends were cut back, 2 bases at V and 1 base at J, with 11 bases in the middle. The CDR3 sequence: CASSLQPLGNTEAFF. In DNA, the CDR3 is TGTGCCAGCAGCTTACAACCCTTAGGGAACACTGAAGCTTTCTTT. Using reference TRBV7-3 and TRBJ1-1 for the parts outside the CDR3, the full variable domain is GAGVSQTPSNKVTEKGKYVELRCDPISGHTALYWYRQSLGQGPEFLIYFQGTGAADDSGLPNDRFFAVRPEGSVSTLKIQRTERGDSAVYLCASSLQPLGNTEAFFGQGTRLTVV.

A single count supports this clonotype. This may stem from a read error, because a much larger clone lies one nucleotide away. As DNA, the CDR3 is TGCAACGTTGGCACAGATACGCAGTATTTT. This encodes CNVGTDTQYF. The V and J genes are TRBV29-1 and TRBJ2-3; D uncertain. This CDR3 region has 10 residues. Germline CDR1 SQVTM, CDR2 ANQGSEA.

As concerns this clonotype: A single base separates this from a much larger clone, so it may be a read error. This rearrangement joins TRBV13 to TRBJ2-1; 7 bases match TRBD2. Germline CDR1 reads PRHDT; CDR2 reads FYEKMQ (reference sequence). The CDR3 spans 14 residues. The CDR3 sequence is CASSFETSSRKQSF. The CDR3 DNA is TGTGCCAGCAGCTTCGAGACTAGCAGCCGCAAGCAGTCCTTC.

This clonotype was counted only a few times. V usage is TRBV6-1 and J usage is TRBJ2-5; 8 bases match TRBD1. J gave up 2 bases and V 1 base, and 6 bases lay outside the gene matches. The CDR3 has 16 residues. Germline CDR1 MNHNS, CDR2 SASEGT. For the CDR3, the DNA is TGTGCCAGCAGTGAAGACGGACAGGGCCCACAAGAGACCCAGTACTTC. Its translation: CASSEDGQGPQETQYF.

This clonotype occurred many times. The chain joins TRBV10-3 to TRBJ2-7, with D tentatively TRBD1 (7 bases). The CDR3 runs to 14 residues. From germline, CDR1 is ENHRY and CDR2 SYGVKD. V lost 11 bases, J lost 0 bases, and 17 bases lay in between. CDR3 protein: CASQRGDSSYEQYF. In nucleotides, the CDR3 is TGTGCCTCGCAACGCGGGGACAGCTCCTACGAGCAGTACTTC.

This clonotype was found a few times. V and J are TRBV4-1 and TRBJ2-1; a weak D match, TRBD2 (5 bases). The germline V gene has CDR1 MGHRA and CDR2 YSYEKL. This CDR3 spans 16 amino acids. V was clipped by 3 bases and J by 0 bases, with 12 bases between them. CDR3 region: CASSHPIASSYNEQFF. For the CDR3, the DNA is TGCGCCAGCAGCCACCCCATAGCGAGCTCCTACAATGAGCAGTTCTTC.

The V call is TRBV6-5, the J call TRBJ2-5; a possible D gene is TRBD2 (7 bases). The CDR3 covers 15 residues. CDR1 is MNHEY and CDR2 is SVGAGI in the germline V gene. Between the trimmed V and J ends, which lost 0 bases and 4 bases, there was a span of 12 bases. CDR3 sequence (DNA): TGTGCCAGCAGTTACTCGTTTGCGGGGGCAGAGACCCAGTACTTC. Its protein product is CASSYSFAGAETQYF.

CDR3 nucleotide sequence: TGCGCCAGCAGCTTTATGGGGGACACCGGGGAGCTGTTTTTT. This sequence encodes CASSFMGDTGELFF. The V and J genes are TRBV5-1 and TRBJ2-2, with D perhaps TRBD1 or TRBD2 (5 bases each). V shed 2 bases and J shed 3 bases, with 8 bases lying between them. The CDR3 runs 14 residues. Germline V gene sequence: CDR1 SGHRS, CDR2 YFSETQ.

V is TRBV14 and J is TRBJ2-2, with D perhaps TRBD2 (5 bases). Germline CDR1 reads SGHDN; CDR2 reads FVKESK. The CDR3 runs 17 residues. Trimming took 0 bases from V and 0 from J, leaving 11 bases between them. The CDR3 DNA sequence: TGTGCCAGCAGCCAAGATTTTCTCGGGGCGAACACCGGGGAGCTGTTTTTT. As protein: CASSQDFLGANTGELFF.

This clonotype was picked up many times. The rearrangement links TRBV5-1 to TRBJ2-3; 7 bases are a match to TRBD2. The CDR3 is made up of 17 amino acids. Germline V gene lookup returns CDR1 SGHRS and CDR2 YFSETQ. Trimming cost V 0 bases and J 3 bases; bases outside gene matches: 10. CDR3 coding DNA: TGCGCCAGCAGCTTGGCCGGTGCTAGCGGCGCTACAGATACGCAGTATTTT. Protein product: CASSLAGASGATDTQYF. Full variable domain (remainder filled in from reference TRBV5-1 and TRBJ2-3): KAGVTQTPRYLIKTRGQQVTLSCSPISGHRSVSWYQQTPGQGLQFLFEYFSETQRNKGNFPGRFSGRQFSNSRSEMNVSTLELGDSALYLCASSLAGASGATDTQYFGPGTRLTVL.

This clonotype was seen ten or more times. CDR3 bases: TGTGCCAGCAGCTTGTCGCCCGGGACAGCCCATTATAGCAATCAGCCCCAGCATTTT. Encoded protein: CASSLSPGTAHYSNQPQHF. The chain employs TRBV5-8 and TRBJ1-5; 7 bases are a match to TRBD1. Germline loops: CDR1 SGHTS, CDR2 YDEGEE. Trimming cost V 1 base and J 0 bases; bases outside gene matches: 13. The CDR3 contains 19 residues.

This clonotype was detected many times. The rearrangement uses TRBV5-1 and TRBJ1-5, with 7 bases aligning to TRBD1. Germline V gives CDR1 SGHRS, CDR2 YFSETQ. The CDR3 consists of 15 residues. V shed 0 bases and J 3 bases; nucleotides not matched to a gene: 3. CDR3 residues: CASSLGDSPNQPQHF. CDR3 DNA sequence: TGCGCCAGCAGCTTGGGGGACAGCCCCAATCAGCCCCAGCATTTT.

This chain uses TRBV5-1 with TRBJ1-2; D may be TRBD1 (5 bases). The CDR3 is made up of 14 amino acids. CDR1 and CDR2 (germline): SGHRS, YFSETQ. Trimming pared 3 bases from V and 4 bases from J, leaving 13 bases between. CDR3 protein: CASSWTGQIYGYTF. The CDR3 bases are TGCGCCAGCAGCTGGACGGGGCAGATCTATGGCTACACCTTC.

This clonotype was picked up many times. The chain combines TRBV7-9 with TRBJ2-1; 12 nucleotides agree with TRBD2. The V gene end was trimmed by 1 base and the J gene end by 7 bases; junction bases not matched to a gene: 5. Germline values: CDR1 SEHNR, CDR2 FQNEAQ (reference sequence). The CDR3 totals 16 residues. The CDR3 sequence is CASSLVPSGRDNEQFF. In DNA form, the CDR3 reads TGTGCCAGCAGCTTAGTCCCTAGCGGGAGGGATAATGAGCAGTTCTTC.

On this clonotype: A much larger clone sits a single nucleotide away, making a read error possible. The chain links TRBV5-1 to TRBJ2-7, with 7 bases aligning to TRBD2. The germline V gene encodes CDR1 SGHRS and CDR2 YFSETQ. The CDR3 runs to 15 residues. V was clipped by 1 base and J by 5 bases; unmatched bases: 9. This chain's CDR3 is CASSLSGGSPHEQYF. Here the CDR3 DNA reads TGCGCCAGCAGCTTGAGTGGCGGGAGTCCCCACGAGCAGTACTTC.

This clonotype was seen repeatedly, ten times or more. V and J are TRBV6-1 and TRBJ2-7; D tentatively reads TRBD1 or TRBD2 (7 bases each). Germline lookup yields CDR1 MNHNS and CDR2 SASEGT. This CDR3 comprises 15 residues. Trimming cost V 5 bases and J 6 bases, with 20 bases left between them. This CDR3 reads CASSREGRGLLEQYF. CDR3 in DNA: TGTGCCAGCAGTAGAGAGGGGAGGGGGCTCCTCGAGCAGTACTTC.

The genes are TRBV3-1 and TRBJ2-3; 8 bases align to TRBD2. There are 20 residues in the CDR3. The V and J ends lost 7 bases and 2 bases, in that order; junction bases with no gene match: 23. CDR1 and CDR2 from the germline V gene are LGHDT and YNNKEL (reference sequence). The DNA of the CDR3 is TGTGCCAGCAACCACGAAAGAAGAGCCTCCGCGGGAGGTGACACAGATACGCAGTATTTT. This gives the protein CASNHERRASAGGDTDTQYF.

The chain's CDR3 is CAWRGTSGFTNEQFF. CDR3 DNA: TGTGCCTGGAGAGGTACTAGCGGGTTCACCAATGAGCAGTTCTTC. The chain carries TRBV30 and TRBJ2-1; TRBD2 matches at 9 bases. From germline, CDR1 is GTSNPN and CDR2 SVGIG (reference sequence). CDR3 length: 15 amino acids. V lost 3 bases and J lost 6; bases outside the gene matches: 9. Drawing the rest from reference TRBV30 and TRBJ2-1, the complete variable domain is SQTIHQWPATLVQPVGSPLSLECTVEGTSNPNLYWYRQAAGRGLQLLFYSVGIGQISSEVPQNLSASRPQDRQFILSSKKLLLSDSGFYLCAWRGTSGFTNEQFFGPGTRLTVL.